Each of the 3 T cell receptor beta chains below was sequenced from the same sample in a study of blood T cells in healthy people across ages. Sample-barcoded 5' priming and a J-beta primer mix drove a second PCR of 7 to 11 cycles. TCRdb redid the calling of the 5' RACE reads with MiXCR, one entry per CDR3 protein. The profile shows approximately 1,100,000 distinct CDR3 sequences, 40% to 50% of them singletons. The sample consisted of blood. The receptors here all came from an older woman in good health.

This chain's CDR3 is CSAFKMGDHSNQPQHF. CDR3 in DNA: TGCAGTGCTTTCAAAATGGGGGACCATAGCAATCAGCCCCAGCATTTT. This sequence joins TRBV20-1 and TRBJ1-5; weak D call: TRBD1 (5 bases). The germline V gene encodes CDR1 DFQATT and CDR2 SNEGSKA (reference sequence). V lost 5 bases and J lost 0, with 17 bases in between. The length of the CDR3 is 16 residues.

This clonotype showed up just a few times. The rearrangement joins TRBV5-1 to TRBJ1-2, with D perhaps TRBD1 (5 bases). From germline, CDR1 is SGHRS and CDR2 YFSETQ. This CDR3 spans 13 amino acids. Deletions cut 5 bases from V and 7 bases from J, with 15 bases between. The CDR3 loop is CASSRGLSLGYTF. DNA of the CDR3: TGCGCCAGCAGTCGGGGCTTATCTCTTGGCTACACCTTC.

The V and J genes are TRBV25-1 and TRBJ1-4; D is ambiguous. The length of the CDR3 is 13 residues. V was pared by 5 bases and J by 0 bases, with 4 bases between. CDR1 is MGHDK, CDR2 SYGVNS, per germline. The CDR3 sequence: CASSPTTNEKLFF. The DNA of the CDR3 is TGTGCCAGCAGTCCTACAACTAATGAAAAACTGTTTTTT. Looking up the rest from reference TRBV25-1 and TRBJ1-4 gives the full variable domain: EADIYQTPRYLVIGTGKKITLECSQTMGHDKMYWYQQDPGMELHLIHYSYGVNSTEKGDLSSESTVSRIRTEHFPLTLESARPSHTSQYLCASSPTTNEKLFFGSGTQLSVL.